The clone carrying this T cell receptor beta chain was seen a handful of times. V dropped 7 bases and J dropped 5 bases, with 9 bases sitting between them. The CDR3 contains 11 residues. Germline V lookup: CDR1 SNHLY, CDR2 FYNNEI. The study reverse transcribed the entire isolated RNA, so it sequenced expressed TCRB transcripts. The table came from immunoSEQ multiplex PCR; TCRdb's copy has only in-frame clones and leaves some out. Of around 500,000 clones in the sample, more than 9.5% are singletons; the top ten hold 0.046%. It was via CD45RO/CCR7/CD25/CD127/CD95/CD27 that CD4+ naive, central memory, regulatory and stem cell-like memory cells were sorted. These data are taken from a study of beta chain features in type 1 diabetes.

The sample comprised naive CD4+ T cells from blood. This chain connects TRBV2 to TRBJ2-7; D not certain. The clonotype originates from a woman in her late teens or twenties in good health. The CDR3 loop is CASKLRNEQYF. Written as DNA, the CDR3 is TGTGCCAGCAAACTCCGGAACGAGCAGTACTTC. Full variable domain (outside the CDR3, taken from reference TRBV2 and TRBJ2-7): EPEVTQTPSHQVTQMGQEVILRCVPISNHLYFYWYRQILGQKVEFLVSFYNNEISEKSEIFDDQFSVERPDGSNFTLKIRSTKLEDSAMYFCASKLRNEQYFGPGTRLTVT.